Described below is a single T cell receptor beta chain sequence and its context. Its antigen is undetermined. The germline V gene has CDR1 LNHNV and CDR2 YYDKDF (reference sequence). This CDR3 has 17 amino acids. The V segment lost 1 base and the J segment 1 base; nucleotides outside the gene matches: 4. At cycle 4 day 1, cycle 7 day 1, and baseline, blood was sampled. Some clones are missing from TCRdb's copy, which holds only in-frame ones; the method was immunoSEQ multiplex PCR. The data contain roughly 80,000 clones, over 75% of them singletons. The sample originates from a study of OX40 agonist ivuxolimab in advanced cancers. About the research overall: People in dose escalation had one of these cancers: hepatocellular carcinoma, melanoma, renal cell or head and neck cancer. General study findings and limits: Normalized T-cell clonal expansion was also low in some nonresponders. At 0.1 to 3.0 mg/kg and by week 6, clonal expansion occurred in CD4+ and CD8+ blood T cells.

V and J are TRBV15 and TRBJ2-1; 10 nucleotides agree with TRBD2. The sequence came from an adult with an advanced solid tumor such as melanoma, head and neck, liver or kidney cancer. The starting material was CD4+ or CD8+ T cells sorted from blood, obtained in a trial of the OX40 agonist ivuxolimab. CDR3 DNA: TGTGCCACCAGCAGAGCTTGGACTAGCGGTTCCTACAATGAGCAGTTCTTC. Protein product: CATSRAWTSGSYNEQFF.